Following are 8 T cell receptor beta chains from one sample sequenced in a study of OX40 agonist ivuxolimab in advanced cancers. TCRdb's table, derived via immunoSEQ multiplex PCR, lists solely in-frame clones and lacks some. The sample holds approximately 110,000 clones, 85% to 95% seen once. This specimen consisted of CD4+ or CD8+ T cells sorted from blood, obtained in a trial of the OX40 agonist ivuxolimab. Every receptor here comes from an adult with an advanced solid tumor such as melanoma, head and neck, liver or kidney cancer.

The chain combines TRBV5-4 with TRBJ2-2; 9 bases are a match to TRBD2. There are 16 residues in the CDR3. The V gene's germline CDR1 is SGHNT and CDR2 YYREEE (reference sequence). J gave up 7 bases and V 4 bases, and 11 bases lay outside the gene matches. This chain's CDR3 is CASSQGPELAGGELFF. The CDR3, as DNA: TGTGCCAGCAGCCAAGGACCTGAACTAGCGGGCGGGGAGCTGTTTTTT.

This sequence joins TRBV6-6 and TRBJ2-1; 8 bases map to TRBD2. V lost 6 bases to trimming and J lost 2 bases; unmatched junction nucleotides: 6. The CDR3 is 15 amino acids. Germline loops: CDR1 MNHNY, CDR2 SVGAGI (reference sequence). The DNA of the CDR3 is TGTGCCAGCAGCAACAGCGGGGGCGCCTACAATGAGCAGTTCTTC. Amino acids: CASSNSGGAYNEQFF.

This clone has only one observation. The rearrangement links TRBV5-1 to TRBJ2-7; 10 bases map to TRBD1. The length of the CDR3 is 16 residues. The germline V gene has CDR1 SGHRS and CDR2 YFSETQ. Trimming cost V 3 bases and J 6 bases; bases outside gene matches: 12. The CDR3, as DNA: TGCGCCAGCAGCTCAGGACCGGGACAGGGGAGCTTCGAGCAGTACTTC. Translating it yields CASSSGPGQGSFEQYF.

The chain couples TRBV7-2 to TRBJ1-3; D perhaps matches TRBD1 (5 bases). CDR1 and CDR2 (germline): SGHTA, FQGNSA. The CDR3 has 16 amino acids. Between the trimmed V and J ends, which lost 4 bases and 4 bases, there was a span of 17 bases. This CDR3 reads CASSSGQGSSGNTIYF. CDR3 DNA sequence: TGTGCCAGCAGCTCCGGACAAGGGTCCTCAGGAAACACCATATATTTT. The variable domain in full, with the rest retrieved from reference TRBV7-2 and TRBJ1-3, is GAGVSQSPSNKVTEKGKDVELRCDPISGHTALYWYRQSLGQGLEFLIYFQGNSAPDKSGLPSDRFSAERTGGSVSTLTIQRTQQEDSAVYLCASSSGQGSSGNTIYFGEGSWLTVV.

The chain uses TRBV28 and TRBJ1-5; TRBD1 might be the D (6 bases). Germline CDR1 reads MDHEN; CDR2 reads SYDVKM. The CDR3 covers 16 residues. V was clipped by 2 bases and J by 9 bases, with 20 bases between them. CDR3 in amino acids: CASSLGPPDSGRPQHF. DNA of the CDR3: TGTGCCAGCAGTTTAGGGCCCCCGGACAGCGGACGGCCCCAGCATTTT.

This chain links TRBV18 with TRBJ1-2; D unresolved. CDR1 KGHSH and CDR2 LQKENI come from the germline V gene. This CDR3 has 15 residues. V dropped 4 bases and J dropped 7 bases, with 19 bases sitting between them. The CDR3 DNA reads as TGTGCCAGCTCACTCAACATGGCCGGTGAAATTGGCTACACCTTC. Protein: CASSLNMAGEIGYTF.

The chain links TRBV5-1 to TRBJ2-1, with D perhaps TRBD2 (6 bases). Germline V CDR1 and CDR2: SGHRS, YFSETQ. V was cut by 0 bases and J by 4 bases, with 11 bases left in between. This CDR3 has 15 residues. CDR3 region: CASSLASSDYNEQFF. CDR3 DNA: TGCGCCAGCAGCTTGGCGTCTAGCGATTACAATGAGCAGTTCTTC.

The V and J genes are TRBV5-1 and TRBJ2-6, with D hard to call. Germline V lookup: CDR1 SGHRS, CDR2 YFSETQ. The CDR3 is 16 residues long. V lost 0 bases and J 0 bases, leaving 7 bases between the germline ends. The CDR3 reads CASSLEGNSGANVLTF. For the CDR3, the DNA is TGCGCCAGCAGCTTGGAAGGAAACTCTGGGGCCAACGTCCTGACTTTC.